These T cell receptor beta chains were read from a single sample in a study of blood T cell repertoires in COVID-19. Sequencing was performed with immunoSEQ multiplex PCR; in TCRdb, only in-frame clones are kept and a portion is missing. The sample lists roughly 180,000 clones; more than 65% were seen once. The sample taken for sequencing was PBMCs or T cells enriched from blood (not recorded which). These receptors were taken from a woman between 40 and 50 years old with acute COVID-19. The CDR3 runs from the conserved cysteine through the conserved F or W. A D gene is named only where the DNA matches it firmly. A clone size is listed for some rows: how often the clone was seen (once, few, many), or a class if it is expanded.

TGTGCCACCAGCAGAGACACACAAGAGACCCAGTACTTC,CATSRDTQETQYF,-,-,TRBV15,TRBJ2-5
TGTGCCAGTAGACGCATTGGGGGACAGGGTGCGAGTGGCTACACCTTC,CASRRIGGQGASGYTF,-,TRBD1,TRBV19,TRBJ1-2
TGTGCCAGCAGCTCCACAGGGGGGTCCGGGGAGCTGTTTTTT,CASSSTGGSGELFF,few,TRBD1,TRBV9,TRBJ2-2
TGTGCCAGCAGCGAACAGGGTCTTAATGAAAAACTGTTTTTT,CASSEQGLNEKLFF,few,-,TRBV2,TRBJ1-4
TGCGCCAGCAGCACAGGGACAACCACAGATACGCAGTATTTT,CASSTGTTTDTQYF,-,-,TRBV5-1,TRBJ2-3
TGTGCCAGCAGCGTAGGGCAGAACTATGGCTACACCTTC,CASSVGQNYGYTF,-,-,TRBV9,TRBJ1-2
TGTGCCAGCAGCCACCGGGACATCATCTACGAGCAGTACTTC,CASSHRDIIYEQYF,-,-,TRBV7-8,TRBJ2-7
TGTGCCTGGAGTTATACTTATAGCAATCAGCCCCAGCATTTT,CAWSYTYSNQPQHF,-,-,TRBV30,TRBJ1-5
TGTGCCAGCACGACAGCAAGTAGCAATCAGCCCCAGCATTTT,CASTTASSNQPQHF,-,-,TRBV19,TRBJ1-5
TGTGCCAGCTCACCAAAAGTGTCGACTAGCGGGACGGATGAGCAGTTCTTC,CASSPKVSTSGTDEQFF,-,TRBD2,TRBV18,TRBJ2-1
TGCGCCAGCAGCCGCGGACAGACCAACACCGGGGAGCTGTTTTTT,CASSRGQTNTGELFF,-,-,TRBV4-1,TRBJ2-2
TGCAGTGCGGGGCGTAACTACGAGCAGTACTTC,CSAGRNYEQYF,-,-,TRBV20-1,TRBJ2-7
TGTGCCAGCAGCGGCACAGGGGCCGGAAACACCATATATTTT,CASSGTGAGNTIYF,-,TRBD1,TRBV5-4,TRBJ1-3
TGTGCCACCTACAGGGTGGTCGGCTGGAGTGAGCAGTTCTTC,CATYRVVGWSEQFF,-,-,TRBV6-5,TRBJ2-1
TGCAGCGCGAGACAGTCCCTTTTTTTGGAGACCCAGTACTTC,CSARQSLFLETQYF,-,-,TRBV29-1,TRBJ2-5
TGCGCCAGCAGCGACTCTCCCGGGGACAAATTCAACACCGGGGAGCTGTTTTTT,CASSDSPGDKFNTGELFF,-,-,TRBV10-1,TRBJ2-2